This is a list of T cell receptor beta chains from one sample in a study of blood T cell repertoires in COVID-19. The table came from immunoSEQ multiplex PCR; TCRdb's copy has only in-frame clones and leaves some out. The data hold over 350,000 clones, with 88% observed a single time. The sequenced sample consisted of PBMCs or T cells enriched from blood (not recorded which). These TCRs come from a woman aged 18-29 years who had recovered from COVID-19. The CDR3 runs from the conserved cysteine through the conserved F or W. D genes are given only for firm matches. Clone size is given for some rows only: seen once, a few or many times, or a class if the clone is expanded.

v_gene,abundance,j_gene,d_gene,CDR3aa,CDR3nt
TRBV7-8,NA,TRBJ2-2,TRBD2,CASSPLGNSGLPGLFF,TGTGCCAGCAGCCCCCTGGGGAATAGCGGGTTACCCGGGCTGTTTTTT
TRBV4-2,NA,TRBJ2-1,TRBD2,CASSQDERIAGGLAYNEQFF,TGTGCCAGCAGCCAAGACGAGAGGATAGCGGGGGGGTTAGCCTACAATGAGCAGTTCTTC
TRBV7-8,NA,TRBJ2-5,NA,CASSWGTGSGETQYF,TGTGCCAGCAGCTGGGGAACAGGGTCGGGGGAGACCCAGTACTTC
TRBV9,NA,TRBJ1-3,NA,CASSVGIEVRWAGNTIYF,TGTGCCAGCAGCGTAGGAATAGAAGTCAGGTGGGCTGGAAACACCATATATTTT
TRBV11-2,NA,TRBJ1-5,NA,CASSLGSGQPQHF,TGTGCCAGCAGCTTAGGGTCCGGGCAGCCCCAGCATTTT
TRBV7-8,NA,TRBJ1-3,NA,CASRGGSTFSGNTIYF,TGTGCCAGTAGGGGTGGGTCCACATTCTCTGGAAACACCATATATTTT
TRBV6-5,NA,TRBJ1-2,NA,CASSYSTSGAGYGYTF,TGTGCCAGCAGTTACTCGACTTCAGGGGCGGGCTATGGCTACACCTTC
TRBV6-1,NA,TRBJ1-6,NA,CASSEAHLGSSPLHF,TGTGCCAGCAGTGAAGCTCACCTGGGGAGTTCACCCCTCCACTTT
TRBV7-9,NA,TRBJ2-2,TRBD1,CASSLHRGLTAGELFF,TGTGCCAGCAGCTTGCACAGGGGGCTCACCGCCGGGGAGCTGTTTTTT
TRBV9,NA,TRBJ1-1,NA,CASSVAGEGPNTEAFF,TGTGCCAGCAGCGTAGCCGGGGAGGGGCCGAACACTGAAGCTTTCTTT
TRBV12-3/TRBV12-4,NA,TRBJ1-2,NA,CASSFRGGYGYTF,TGTGCCAGCAGTTTTCGAGGGGGCTATGGCTACACCTTC
TRBV28,once,TRBJ1-6,NA,CASNPIDRDNSPLHF,TGTGCCAGCAACCCAATCGACAGAGATAATTCACCCCTCCACTTT
TRBV3-1/TRBV3-2,NA,TRBJ2-1,TRBD2,CASRRAGGAHEQFF,TGTGCCAGCAGGCGAGCGGGGGGGGCCCATGAGCAGTTCTTC
TRBV4-3,NA,TRBJ2-7,NA,CASSQDQTYEQYF,TGCGCCAGCAGCCAAGATCAAACCTACGAGCAGTACTTC
TRBV5-1,NA,TRBJ2-3,TRBD2,CASSPGVAGPSRADTQYF,TGCGCCAGCAGCCCGGGAGTAGCGGGGCCCTCCCGGGCAGATACGCAGTATTTT
TRBV19,once,TRBJ1-1,TRBD1,CASSTWRQGGRIMNTEAFF,TGTGCCAGTAGTACCTGGCGACAGGGGGGTCGGATCATGAACACTGAAGCTTTCTTT
TRBV5-5,NA,TRBJ1-1,TRBD1,CASSKGQVNTEAFF,TGTGCCAGCAGTAAAGGACAGGTGAACACTGAAGCTTTCTTT
TRBV9,NA,TRBJ2-1,NA,CASSVEGGGYYNEQFF,TGTGCCAGCAGCGTAGAGGGCGGGGGCTACTACAATGAGCAGTTCTTC
TRBV5-4,once,TRBJ1-1,NA,CASSRYGAEAFF,TGTGCCAGCAGCCGGTACGGGGCTGAAGCTTTCTTT
TRBV29-1,NA,TRBJ2-5,NA,CSVDQVQETQYF,TGCAGCGTTGATCAGGTACAAGAGACCCAGTACTTC
TRBV7-2,NA,TRBJ1-4,NA,CASSLESGSNEKLFF,TGTGCCAGCAGCTTAGAGTCAGGCTCTAATGAAAAACTGTTTTTT
TRBV7-2,few,TRBJ1-2,TRBD1,CASSYGQGYYGYTF,TGTGCCAGCAGCTATGGACAGGGGTACTATGGCTACACCTTC
TRBV9,NA,TRBJ1-6,NA,CASSELNSPLHF,TGTGCCAGCAGTGAGCTAAATTCACCCCTCCACTTT
TRBV15,NA,TRBJ2-7,TRBD1,CATSRDPQQGAAVWVDEQYF,TGTGCCACCAGCAGAGATCCCCAACAGGGGGCAGCGGTGTGGGTGGACGAGCAGTACTTC
TRBV7-2,NA,TRBJ2-1,TRBD1,CASSHLGTGNNEQFF,TGTGCCAGCAGCCATCTCGGGACAGGGAATAATGAGCAGTTCTTC
TRBV6-5,NA,TRBJ1-1,NA,CASYYRENTEAFF,TGTGCCAGTTACTACAGGGAGAACACTGAAGCTTTCTTT
TRBV4-3,NA,TRBJ1-1,NA,CASSQDGMMNTEAFF,TGCGCCAGCAGCCAAGACGGGATGATGAACACTGAAGCTTTCTTT
TRBV5-4,NA,TRBJ1-4,NA,CASSLGSREKLFF,TGTGCCAGCAGCTTGGGAAGCCGCGAAAAACTGTTTTTT
TRBV30,NA,TRBJ1-1,TRBD1,CAWSVGGKNTEAFF,TGTGCCTGGAGTGTAGGGGGCAAGAACACTGAAGCTTTCTTT
TRBV7-3,NA,TRBJ1-5,NA,CASSPPTGFSNQPQHF,TGTGCCAGCAGCCCTCCGACAGGTTTTAGCAATCAGCCCCAGCATTTT
TRBV7-2,NA,TRBJ2-5,TRBD2,CASSRTPRRGGQETQYF,TGTGCCAGCAGCCGCACCCCAAGGCGGGGGGGCCAAGAGACCCAGTACTTC
TRBV6-5,NA,TRBJ1-1,NA,CASTRGNTNTEAFF,TGTGCCAGCACCCGCGGGAACACGAACACTGAAGCTTTCTTT
TRBV30,NA,TRBJ2-7,NA,CAWLVEETYEQYF,TGTGCCTGGTTGGTGGAGGAGACCTACGAGCAGTACTTC
TRBV6-5,NA,TRBJ2-7,TRBD1,CASSGQVGDEQYF,TGTGCCAGCAGCGGACAGGTCGGCGACGAGCAGTACTTC
TRBV12-3/TRBV12-4,NA,TRBJ1-5,NA,CASSLARQPQHF,TGTGCCAGCAGTTTAGCGAGGCAGCCCCAGCATTTT
TRBV29-1,NA,TRBJ2-7,TRBD1,CSVVARGTYEQYF,TGCAGCGTTGTTGCCAGGGGGACCTACGAGCAGTACTTC
TRBV18,NA,TRBJ1-5,TRBD1,CASSLDRVGNQPQHF,TGTGCCAGCTCACTTGACAGGGTCGGGAATCAGCCCCAGCATTTT
TRBV11-1,NA,TRBJ2-3,TRBD2,CASSLGREGDTQYF,TGTGCCAGCAGCTTGGGCAGGGAGGGGGATACGCAGTATTTT
TRBV20-1,NA,TRBJ2-3,NA,CSASVQDTQYF,TGCAGTGCTAGCGTACAAGATACGCAGTATTTT
TRBV4-3,NA,TRBJ2-7,NA,CASSQTSGESYEQYF,TGCGCCAGCAGCCAAACTTCAGGGGAGTCCTACGAGCAGTACTTC
TRBV9,NA,TRBJ1-1,TRBD1,CASSGRDRGVMNTEAFF,TGTGCCAGCAGCGGACGAGACAGGGGAGTGATGAACACTGAAGCTTTCTTT
TRBV6-5,NA,TRBJ1-2,NA,CASSSGEEAYGYTF,TGTGCCAGCAGTTCAGGGGAAGAAGCCTATGGCTACACCTTC
TRBV29-1,once,TRBJ1-2,NA,CSVPTTNYGYTF,TGCAGCGTCCCCACAACTAACTATGGCTACACCTTC
TRBV4-3,NA,TRBJ1-4,NA,CASSQDHAEKLFF,TGCGCCAGCAGCCAAGATCACGCGGAAAAACTGTTTTTT
TRBV6-5,few,TRBJ2-2,NA,CASSYFRTGELFF,TGTGCCAGCAGTTACTTTCGGACAGGGGAGCTGTTTTTT
TRBV7-9,NA,TRBJ1-1,NA,CASSLTTEGPEAFF,TGTGCCAGCAGCTTAACCACGGAGGGCCCTGAAGCTTTCTTT
TRBV7-8,once,TRBJ1-6,TRBD1,CASSDRGYNSPLHF,TGTGCCAGCAGCGACAGGGGTTATAATTCACCCCTCCACTTT
TRBV19,few,TRBJ2-7,TRBD2,CASSGTSGGGEQYF,TGTGCCAGTAGTGGGACTAGCGGGGGAGGTGAGCAGTACTTC
TRBV7-9,NA,TRBJ2-1,TRBD1,CASSPDRGSYNEQFF,TGTGCCAGCAGCCCTGACAGGGGTTCCTACAATGAGCAGTTCTTC
TRBV13,NA,TRBJ1-2,TRBD1,CASSKQGTYGYTF,TGTGCCAGCAGCAAACAGGGGACCTATGGCTACACCTTC
TRBV7-3,NA,TRBJ1-1,NA,CASSLHPNLGRDNEAFF,TGTGCCAGCAGCTTACACCCTAATTTGGGCAGGGACAATGAAGCTTTCTTT